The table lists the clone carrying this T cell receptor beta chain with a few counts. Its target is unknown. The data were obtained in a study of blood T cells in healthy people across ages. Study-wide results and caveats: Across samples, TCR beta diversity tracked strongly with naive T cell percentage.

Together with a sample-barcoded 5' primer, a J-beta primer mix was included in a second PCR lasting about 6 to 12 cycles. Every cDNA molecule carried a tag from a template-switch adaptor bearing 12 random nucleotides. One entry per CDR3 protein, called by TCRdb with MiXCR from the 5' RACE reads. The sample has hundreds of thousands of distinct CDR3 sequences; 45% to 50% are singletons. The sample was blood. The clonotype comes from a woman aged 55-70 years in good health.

The CDR3 reads CASSAYRGQSTEAFF. The CDR3 coding sequence is TGTGCCAGCAGTGCCTACAGGGGGCAGAGCACTGAAGCTTTCTTT. The chain carries TRBV2 and TRBJ1-1; 9 nucleotides agree with TRBD1. V was pared by 4 bases and J by 4 bases, with 7 bases of the junction left unmatched. There are 15 residues in the CDR3. Germline V gene data show CDR1 as SNHLY and CDR2 as FYNNEI. The full variable domain, its missing parts supplied by reference TRBV2 and TRBJ1-1, is EPEVTQTPSHQVTQMGQEVILRCVPISNHLYFYWYRQILGQKVEFLVSFYNNEISEKSEIFDDQFSVERPDGSNFTLKIRSTKLEDSAMYFCASSAYRGQSTEAFFGQGTRLTVV.